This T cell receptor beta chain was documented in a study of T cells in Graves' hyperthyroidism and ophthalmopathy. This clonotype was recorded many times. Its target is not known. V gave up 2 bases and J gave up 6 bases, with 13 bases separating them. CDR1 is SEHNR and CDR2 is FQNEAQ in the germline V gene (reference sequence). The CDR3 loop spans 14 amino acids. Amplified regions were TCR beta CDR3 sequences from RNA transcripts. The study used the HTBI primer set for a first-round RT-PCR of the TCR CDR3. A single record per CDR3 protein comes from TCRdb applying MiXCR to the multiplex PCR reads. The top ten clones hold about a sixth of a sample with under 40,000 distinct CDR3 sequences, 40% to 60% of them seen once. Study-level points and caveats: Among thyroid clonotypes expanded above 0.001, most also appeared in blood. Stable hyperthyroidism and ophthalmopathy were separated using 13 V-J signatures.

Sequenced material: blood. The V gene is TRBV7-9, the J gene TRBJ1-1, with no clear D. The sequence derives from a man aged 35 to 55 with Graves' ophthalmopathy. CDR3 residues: CASSLTAVFAEAFF. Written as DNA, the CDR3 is TGTGCCAGCAGCTTAACAGCCGTGTTCGCTGAAGCTTTCTTT.